This T cell receptor beta chain was sequenced during a study of beta chain features in type 1 diabetes. Findings and caveats of the study: TCRB rearrangement may or may not be influenced by HLA type; here this remained unresolved. Cells with high TCR expression could be over-represented when cDNA is sequenced.

As every portion of the isolated RNA was reverse transcribed, the sequencing read expressed TCRB transcripts. It was found that naive, central memory and regulatory T cell samples averaged approximately 3.9 million reads. The repertoire was sequenced with immunoSEQ multiplex PCR; TCRdb's copy has only in-frame clones and lacks some. The data hold around 450,000 clones, with about 10% observed a single time. Germline V gene lookup returns CDR1 MGHRA and CDR2 YSYEKL. Trimming took 1 base from V and 6 from J, leaving 10 bases between them. The CDR3 runs to 15 residues. A sort by CD45RO/CCR7/CD25/CD127/CD95/CD27 yielded CD4+ naive, central memory, regulatory and stem cell-like memory cells. A note on this clone: Its antigen is not known.

The chain combines TRBV4-1 with TRBJ1-6; D possibly corresponds to TRBD1 (5 bases). This clonotype was sampled from a woman between 18 and 30 years old in good health. The source material was naive CD4+ T cells from blood. CDR3 sequence reads: CASSQGSGRNSPLHF. The CDR3 bases are TGCGCCAGCAGCCAAGGGTCAGGGCGTAATTCACCCCTCCACTTT.